This TCR beta chain emerged from a study of blood T cell repertoires in COVID-19. Study as a whole: Sites in the United States, Italy and Spain provided acute and convalescent COVID-19 samples.

Germline V gene lookup returns CDR1 MGHRA and CDR2 YSYEKL. With V trimmed by 3 bases and J by 12 bases, 13 bases remained unmatched. The CDR3 consists of 16 residues. Original processing methods: Scientists estimated how many nucleated cells there were by amplifying reference gene primers. The table came from immunoSEQ multiplex PCR; TCRdb's copy has only in-frame clones and leaves some out. V and J calls and clone size are given by that table; D and trimming were obtained from the DNA. The sample has 120,000 to 150,000 clones; 85% to 90% are singletons. The gene calls are TRBV4-1 and TRBJ1-4; 10 bases fit TRBD1. The sequencing input was peripheral blood. The TCR sequence derives from a woman in her sixties or seventies with active COVID-19. CDR3 nucleotide sequence: TGCGCCAGCAGCCAGGATCCCGAATGGACAGGGGGTGAACTGTTTTTT. It specifies CASSQDPEWTGGELFF.